The entry below describes one T cell receptor (beta chain). This entry comes from a study of blood T cell repertoires in COVID-19. The overall study: Sites in the United States, Italy and Spain provided acute and convalescent COVID-19 samples. PBMCs, B-cell-depleted T cells, or T cells were the source of the cDNA or gDNA that made up the material.

As originally analysed: Reference gene primers were amplified, and this amplification served to estimate nucleated cell counts. Profiling relied on immunoSEQ multiplex PCR, and the TCRdb table lists in-frame clones only, not all of them. V and J calls and clone size are copied from that table; D and trimming were computed from the DNA. The sample contains a few hundred thousand clones, 85% to 90% of which appear only once. The CDR3 sequence is 14 residues long. Germline V gives CDR1 LGHNT, CDR2 FRNRAP. Trimming removed 1 base from V and 6 bases from J, with 12 bases in between. Input material: peripheral blood. V usage is TRBV12-5 and J usage is TRBJ1-1; possible D gene TRBD1, 6 bases. This receptor was obtained from a human donor in a cohort sampled during active COVID-19. The CDR3 spells CASGLGTGLAEAFF. CDR3 DNA: TGTGCTAGTGGTTTGGGAACAGGGCTCGCTGAAGCTTTCTTT.